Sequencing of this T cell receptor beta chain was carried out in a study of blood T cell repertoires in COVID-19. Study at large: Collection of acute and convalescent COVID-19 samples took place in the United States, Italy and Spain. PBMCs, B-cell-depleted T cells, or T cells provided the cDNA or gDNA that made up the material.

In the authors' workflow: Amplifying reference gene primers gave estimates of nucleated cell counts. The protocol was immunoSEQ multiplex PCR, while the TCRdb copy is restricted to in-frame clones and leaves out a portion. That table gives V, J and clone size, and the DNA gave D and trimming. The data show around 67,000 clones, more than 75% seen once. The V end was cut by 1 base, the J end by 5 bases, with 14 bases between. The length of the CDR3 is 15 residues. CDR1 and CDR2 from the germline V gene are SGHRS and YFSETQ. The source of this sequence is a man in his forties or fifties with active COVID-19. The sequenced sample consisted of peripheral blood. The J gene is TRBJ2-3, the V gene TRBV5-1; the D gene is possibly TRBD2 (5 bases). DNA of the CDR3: TGCGCCAGCAGCTTGAATTCGGGAATGTTAGATACGCAGTATTTT. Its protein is CASSLNSGMLDTQYF.